This T cell receptor (beta chain) emerged from a study of shared clonotypes between healthy human individuals. Around 82 million PBMCs supplied genomic DNA for unsorted samples. CDR1 is SGHKS and CDR2 is YYEKEE in the germline V gene (reference sequence). The CDR3 contains 12 residues. V gave up 4 bases and J gave up 5 bases, with 10 bases separating them. The sequencing of unsorted PBMC DNA took place on ten immunoSEQ deep assay plates. This table comes from immunoSEQ multiplex PCR, and its TCRdb copy is limited to in-frame clones, with some not included. The top ten clones hold approximately 12% of a sample with about 530,000 clones, about 80% of them seen once.

The sequenced sample was PBMCs. The source is a woman aged 40 to 50 in good health. Some clones in this sample may be carry-over from other donors' samples. The chain joins TRBV5-5 to TRBJ2-7; D is possibly TRBD2 (5 bases). As DNA, the CDR3 is TGTGCCAGCAGCCTGGCGAGGGACGAGCAGTACTTC. Its protein is CASSLARDEQYF.